A selection of T cell receptor beta chains follows, all from one sample in a study of cytomegalovirus exposure and HLA in healthy donors. Generated by immunoSEQ multiplex PCR, the TCRdb table keeps only in-frame clones and is missing some. The sample has about 130,000 clones; 89% are singletons. Specimen: PBMCs. All receptors derive from a woman between 18 and 30 years old in good health and CMV-seronegative. CDR3s include the opening cysteine and the closing phenylalanine or tryptophan. The D gene is left open where the match is weak. Clone sizes are given selectively: once, few, many, or a class where the clone is expanded.

- - TRBJ1-6 TRBV20-1 TGCAGTGGTGGTCTAAATTCACCCCTCCACTTT CSGGLNSPLHF
- - TRBJ1-2 TRBV21-1 TGTGCCAGCAGCAAGTTTGATACGGAGACCGGATGGGATGGCTACACCTTC CASSKFDTETGWDGYTF
- TRBD2 TRBJ2-5 TRBV5-1 TGCGCCAGCAGCTTGTTGGGGGGGTTCCAAGAGACCCAGTACTTC CASSLLGGFQETQYF
- TRBD1 TRBJ1-3 TRBV4-1 TGCGCCAGCAGCCAGGGGACAGGGAACACCATATATTTT CASSQGTGNTIYF
- - TRBJ1-3 TRBV7-9 TGTGCCAGCAGCTTATATCTCGGCTCTGGAAACACCATATATTTT CASSLYLGSGNTIYF
- - TRBJ1-1 TRBV15 TGTGCCACCAGCAGAGATACGGGGGTAGCTTTCTTT CATSRDTGVAFF
- - TRBJ1-4 TRBV6-5 TGTGCCAGCACCTACAACGTGGAGAATGAAAAACTGTTTTTT CASTYNVENEKLFF
- - TRBJ1-6 TRBV19 TGTGCCAGTAGTATGAATCCAAGCGGTAATTCACCCCTCCACTTT CASSMNPSGNSPLHF
few TRBD1 TRBJ1-2 TRBV6-1 TGTGCCAGCAGTACAGGGGATCGGGGCTATGGCTACACCTTC CASSTGDRGYGYTF
few - TRBJ1-5 TRBV19 TGTGCCAGTAGTCTTATGCTGGCGGGAAATCAGCCCCAGCATTTT CASSLMLAGNQPQHF
- - TRBJ1-1 TRBV6-6 TGTGCCAGCAGCTTCCAGGGGACTGAAGCTTTCTTT CASSFQGTEAFF
- - TRBJ1-2 TRBV5-5 TGTGCCAGCAGCCCCCCAGTAAGACAGTTCTATGGCTACACCTTC CASSPPVRQFYGYTF
- - TRBJ1-1 TRBV10-3 TGTGCCATCAGTGAGTCTGTCAGGGATAAAGCTTTCTTT CAISESVRDKAFF
- TRBD1 TRBJ2-7 TRBV10-3 TGTGCCATCAGTGAACAGGGGGGCGAGTACGAGCAGTACTTC CAISEQGGEYEQYF
- - TRBJ1-1 TRBV2 TGTGCCAGCAGGGACTCTCGCTACACTGAAGCTTTCTTT CASRDSRYTEAFF
- - TRBJ2-7 TRBV6-5 TGTGCCAGCAGTAAGGGGGGGGGCCCACTCGAGCAGTACTTC CASSKGGGPLEQYF
- TRBD2 TRBJ2-1 TRBV11-1 TGTGCCAGCGGCAGGACTAGCGGGGGCAATGAGCAGTTCTTC CASGRTSGGNEQFF
few - TRBJ1-2 TRBV7-6 TGTGCCAGCAGCTTAGGTCTAGGCAGGCCGGGAACCTTC CASSLGLGRPGTF
- TRBD2 TRBJ2-3 TRBV7-3 TGTGCCAGCAGCCCCCGGGGGGTCACCACAGATACGCAGTATTTT CASSPRGVTTDTQYF
- TRBD2 TRBJ2-2 TRBV28 TGTGCCAGCAGTCTTAGACTAGCGGAGGGCACCGGGGAGCTGTTTTTT CASSLRLAEGTGELFF
- - TRBJ1-2 TRBV15 TGTGCCACCAGCAGAGATGAGTCGGTCGTAGAAGGCTACACCTTC CATSRDESVVEGYTF
few TRBD1 TRBJ1-5 TRBV2 TGTGCCAGCGTAGGGACAGCGAGCAATCAGCCCCAGCATTTT CASVGTASNQPQHF
- - TRBJ1-6 TRBV6-1 TGTGCCAGCGAGACCGGGAGTTTGCTCCACTTT CASETGSLLHF
- - TRBJ2-3 TRBV7-8 TGTGCCAGCAGCTTAGCTAGCGGCAGCACAGATACGCAGTATTTT CASSLASGSTDTQYF
- TRBD2 TRBJ2-5 TRBV4-2 TGTGCCAGCAGCCAGGAAGCGGGACGGGAGACCCAGTACTTC CASSQEAGRETQYF
medium-sized - TRBJ1-5 TRBV5-1 TGCGCCAGCAGCTTGACAGGTGATCAGCCCCAGCATTTT CASSLTGDQPQHF
- TRBD1 TRBJ2-1 TRBV4-1 TGCGCCAGCAGACGGGACAGCAACAATGAGCAGTTCTTC CASRRDSNNEQFF
- TRBD1 TRBJ1-2 TRBV14 TGTGCCAGCAGCCAGGCCCTTGGGACAGCTAACTATGGCTACACCTTC CASSQALGTANYGYTF
- - TRBJ1-5 TRBV18 TGTGCCAGCTCACGTCTTCGGGGGGCAGGGGGCAATCAGCCCCAGCATTTT CASSRLRGAGGNQPQHF
- - TRBJ1-3 TRBV5-5 TGTGCCAGCAGCTTGGTTCCGGTAGGAGTAGGAAACACCATATATTTT CASSLVPVGVGNTIYF
- TRBD1 TRBJ1-3 TRBV9 TGTGCCAGCAGCGCCGACAGGGGCCTGCGATATTTT CASSADRGLRYF
- TRBD1 TRBJ2-7 TRBV6-6 TGTGCCAGCAGTCCAGGGGGCAGGTACGAGCAGTACTTC CASSPGGRYEQYF
- TRBD2 TRBJ2-3 TRBV9 TGTGCCAGCAGCCTGACTAGCGGGGGGCTGAATACGCAGTATTTT CASSLTSGGLNTQYF
- TRBD2 TRBJ2-5 TRBV5-1 TGCGCCAGCAGCTTGGCCGGGACTAGCGAGGAGACCCAGTACTTC CASSLAGTSEETQYF
once - TRBJ1-1 TRBV18 TGTGCCAGCTCATTGCTAAAGTCGGAAGCTTTCTTT CASSLLKSEAFF
- - TRBJ2-7 TRBV4-1 TGCGCCAGCAGCCAAGTCGGGACACCCTACGAGCAGTACTTC CASSQVGTPYEQYF
- TRBD1 TRBJ1-1 TRBV11-3 TGTGCCAGCAGCTGGGACAGCAACACTGAAGCTTTCTTT CASSWDSNTEAFF
- - TRBJ1-2 TRBV19 TGTGCCAGTAGTATTGACGACTCCCGGTCCTATGGCTACACCTTC CASSIDDSRSYGYTF
- - TRBJ1-1 TRBV6-5 TGTGCCAGCGCCGGGGTATTCACTGAAGCTTTCTTT CASAGVFTEAFF
- - TRBJ1-2 TRBV20-1 TGCAGTGCGGCCCTACCGGGTGGCTACACCTTC CSAALPGGYTF
- TRBD1 TRBJ1-1 TRBV5-1 TGCGCCAGCAGCTCGGGACAGGGGAACACTGAAGCTTTCTTT CASSSGQGNTEAFF
- - TRBJ2-1 TRBV4-1 TGCGCCAGCAGCCCGGACGTTGACAGAACCTACAATGAGCAGTTCTTC CASSPDVDRTYNEQFF
- - TRBJ1-4 TRBV5-6 TGTGCCAGCAGCTTGTGGGCCTCAACTAATGAAAAACTGTTTTTT CASSLWASTNEKLFF
few - TRBJ2-2 TRBV5-4 TGTGCCAGCAGCTTGGCCGGAGGAGGGTGGAACACCGGGGAGCTGTTTTTT CASSLAGGGWNTGELFF
- TRBD2 TRBJ2-3 TRBV27 TGTGCCAGCTCCGTACTAGCGGTGGCGGCAGATACGCAGTATTTT CASSVLAVAADTQYF
- TRBD2 TRBJ2-7 TRBV7-9 TGTGCCAGCACCCCGGGGGGGGGCTTAAACGAGCAGTACTTC CASTPGGGLNEQYF
- - TRBJ2-1 TRBV5-1 TGCGCCAGCAGCCCGGAGCCCCACTACAATGAGCAGTTCTTC CASSPEPHYNEQFF
- TRBD1 TRBJ1-1 TRBV7-3 TGTGCCAGCAGCTTGGGACAACAGGGGCATGTTTTCTTT CASSLGQQGHVFF
- - TRBJ2-7 TRBV18 TGTGCCAGCTCCAGGACGGGGAACTACGAGCAGTACTTC CASSRTGNYEQYF
- - TRBJ2-1 TRBV6-5 TGTGCCAGCAGTTACCGCACAACCAATGAGCAGTTCTTC CASSYRTTNEQFF
- - TRBJ2-1 TRBV4-1 TGCGCCAGCAGCCGGGTCCCGGGGAGCTCCTACAATGAGCAGTTCTTC CASSRVPGSSYNEQFF
- TRBD1 TRBJ1-1 TRBV5-4 TGTGCCAGCAGACCCTGGACAGGGGGTCAGTACACTGAAGCTTTCTTT CASRPWTGGQYTEAFF
- - TRBJ2-7 TRBV6-1 TGTGCCAGCAGTGATTCGTTTAGGCTCCACTCAGGCTACGAGCAGTACTTC CASSDSFRLHSGYEQYF
- TRBD1 TRBJ1-2 TRBV11-2 TGTGCCAGCAGCCTACAGGGGGTCGCCTTTGTCGGTGGCTACACCTTC CASSLQGVAFVGGYTF
- - TRBJ1-5 TRBV4-2 TGTGCCAGCAGCCAAGAATCTGTAGGGAGCCAAAGAGGGCAGCCCCAGCATTTT CASSQESVGSQRGQPQHF
once - TRBJ1-5 TRBV6-5 TGTGCCAGCAGGAGGGTATTTGGCAATCAGCCCCAGCATTTT CASRRVFGNQPQHF
few - TRBJ1-2 TRBV5-1 TGCGCCAGCAGACCCGGACAGTCCTATGGCTACACCTTC CASRPGQSYGYTF